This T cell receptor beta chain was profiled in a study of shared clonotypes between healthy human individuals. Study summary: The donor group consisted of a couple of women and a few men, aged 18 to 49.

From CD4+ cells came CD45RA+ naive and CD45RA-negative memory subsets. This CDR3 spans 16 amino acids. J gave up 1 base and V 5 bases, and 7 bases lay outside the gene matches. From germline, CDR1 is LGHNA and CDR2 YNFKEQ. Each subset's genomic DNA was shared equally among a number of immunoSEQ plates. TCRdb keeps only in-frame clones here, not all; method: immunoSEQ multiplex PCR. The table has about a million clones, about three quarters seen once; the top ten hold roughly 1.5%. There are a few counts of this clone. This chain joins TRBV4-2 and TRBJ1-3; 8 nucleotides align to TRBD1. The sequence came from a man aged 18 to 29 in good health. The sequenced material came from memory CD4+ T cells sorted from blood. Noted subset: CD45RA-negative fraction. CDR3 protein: CASSEGDRISGNTIYF. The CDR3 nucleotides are TGTGCCAGCAGCGAAGGGGACAGGATATCTGGAAACACCATATATTTT.